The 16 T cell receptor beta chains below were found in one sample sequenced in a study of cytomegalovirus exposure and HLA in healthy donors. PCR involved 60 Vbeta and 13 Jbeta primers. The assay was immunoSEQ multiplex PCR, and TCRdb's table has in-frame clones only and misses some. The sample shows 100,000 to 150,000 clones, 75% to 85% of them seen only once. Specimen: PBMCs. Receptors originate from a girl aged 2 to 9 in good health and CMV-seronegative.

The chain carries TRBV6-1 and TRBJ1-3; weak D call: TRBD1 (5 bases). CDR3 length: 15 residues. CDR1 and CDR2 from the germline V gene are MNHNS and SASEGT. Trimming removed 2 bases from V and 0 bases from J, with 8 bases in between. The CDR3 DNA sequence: TGTGCCAGCAGTGAATCAACAGGCTCTGGAAACACCATATATTTT. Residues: CASSESTGSGNTIYF.

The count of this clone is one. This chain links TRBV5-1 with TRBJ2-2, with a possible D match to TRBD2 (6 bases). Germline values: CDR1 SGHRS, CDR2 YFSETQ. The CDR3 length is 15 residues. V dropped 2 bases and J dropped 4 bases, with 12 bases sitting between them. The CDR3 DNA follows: TGCGCCAGCAGCTTCAGGGTGCGGGGCACCGGGGAGCTGTTTTTT. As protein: CASSFRVRGTGELFF.

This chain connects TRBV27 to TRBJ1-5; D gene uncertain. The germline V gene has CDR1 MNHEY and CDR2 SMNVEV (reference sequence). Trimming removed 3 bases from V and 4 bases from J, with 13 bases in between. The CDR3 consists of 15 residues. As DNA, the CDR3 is TGTGCCAGCAGTTTGTCGGGGATCCTTAATCAGCCCCAGCATTTT. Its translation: CASSLSGILNQPQHF.

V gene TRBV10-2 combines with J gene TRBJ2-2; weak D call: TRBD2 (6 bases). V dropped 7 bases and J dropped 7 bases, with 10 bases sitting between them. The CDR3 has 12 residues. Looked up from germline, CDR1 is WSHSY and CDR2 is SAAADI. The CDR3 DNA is TGCGCCAGCAAGATAGCGGACGGGGAGCTGTTTTTT. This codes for CASKIADGELFF.

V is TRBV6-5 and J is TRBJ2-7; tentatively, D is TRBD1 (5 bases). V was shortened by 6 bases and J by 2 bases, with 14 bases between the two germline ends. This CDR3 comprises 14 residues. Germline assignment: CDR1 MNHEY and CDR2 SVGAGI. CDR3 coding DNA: TGTGCCAGCAGACAAACGGCAGGGACCTACGAGCAGTACTTC. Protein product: CASRQTAGTYEQYF.

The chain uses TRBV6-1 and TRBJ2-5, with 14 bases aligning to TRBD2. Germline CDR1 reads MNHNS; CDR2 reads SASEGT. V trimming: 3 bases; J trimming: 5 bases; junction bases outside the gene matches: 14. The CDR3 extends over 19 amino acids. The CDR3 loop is CASSDFLGLAGGPSETQYF. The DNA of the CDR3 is TGTGCCAGCAGTGATTTCCTCGGACTAGCGGGAGGCCCTAGTGAGACCCAGTACTTC.

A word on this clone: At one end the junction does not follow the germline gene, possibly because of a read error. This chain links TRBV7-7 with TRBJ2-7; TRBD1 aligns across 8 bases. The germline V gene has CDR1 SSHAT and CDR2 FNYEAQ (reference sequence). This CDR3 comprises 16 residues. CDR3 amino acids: CASSEGARTGRNEQYF. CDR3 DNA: TGTGCTAGCAGCGAGGGGGCCCGGACAGGGCGTAACGAGCAGTACTTC.

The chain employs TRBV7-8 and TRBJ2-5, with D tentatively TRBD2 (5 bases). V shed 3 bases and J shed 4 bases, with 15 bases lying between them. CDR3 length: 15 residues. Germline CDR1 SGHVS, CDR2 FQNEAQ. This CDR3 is CASSFGSGAVETQYF. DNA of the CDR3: TGTGCCAGCAGCTTTGGGAGCGGAGCTGTAGAGACCCAGTACTTC.

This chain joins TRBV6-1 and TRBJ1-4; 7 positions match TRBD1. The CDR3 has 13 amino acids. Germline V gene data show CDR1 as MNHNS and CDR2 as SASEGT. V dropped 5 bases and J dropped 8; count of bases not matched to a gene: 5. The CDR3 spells CASSRQGGEKLFF. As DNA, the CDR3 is TGTGCCAGCAGTCGACAGGGTGGCGAAAAACTGTTTTTT.

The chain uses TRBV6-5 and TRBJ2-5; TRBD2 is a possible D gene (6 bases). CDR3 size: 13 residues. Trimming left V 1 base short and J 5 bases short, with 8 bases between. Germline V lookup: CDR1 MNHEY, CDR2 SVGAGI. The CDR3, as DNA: TGTGCCAGCAGTTACTTCCGGGGGGAGACCCAGTACTTC. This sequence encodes CASSYFRGETQYF.

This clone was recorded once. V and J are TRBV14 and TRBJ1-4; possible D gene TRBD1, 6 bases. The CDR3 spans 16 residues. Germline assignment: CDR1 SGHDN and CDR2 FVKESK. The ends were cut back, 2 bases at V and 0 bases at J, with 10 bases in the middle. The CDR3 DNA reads TGTGCCAGCAGCCAATCCGAGGGGGCAACTAATGAAAAACTGTTTTTT. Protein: CASSQSEGATNEKLFF.

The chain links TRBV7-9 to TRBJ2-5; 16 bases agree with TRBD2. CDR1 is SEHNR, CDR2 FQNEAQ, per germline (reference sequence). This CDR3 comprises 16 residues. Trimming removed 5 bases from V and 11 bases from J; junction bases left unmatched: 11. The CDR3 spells CASSPVGTSGGAKQYF. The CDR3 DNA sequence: TGTGCCAGCAGCCCAGTGGGGACTAGCGGGGGGGCAAAGCAGTACTTC. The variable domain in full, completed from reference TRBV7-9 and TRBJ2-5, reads DTGVSQNPRHKITKRGQNVTFRCDPISEHNRLYWYRQTLGQGPEFLTYFQNEAQLEKSRLLSDRFSAERPKGSFSTLEIQRTEQGDSAMYLCASSPVGTSGGAKQYFGPGTRLLVL.

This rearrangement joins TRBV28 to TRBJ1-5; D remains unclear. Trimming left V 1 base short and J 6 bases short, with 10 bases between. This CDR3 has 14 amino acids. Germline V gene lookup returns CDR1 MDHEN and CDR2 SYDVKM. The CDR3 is CASSLYGSRQPQHF. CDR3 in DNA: TGTGCCAGCAGTTTATACGGGTCGCGTCAGCCCCAGCATTTT. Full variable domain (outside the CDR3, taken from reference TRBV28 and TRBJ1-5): DVKVTQSSRYLVKRTGEKVFLECVQDMDHENMFWYRQDPGLGLRLIYFSYDVKMKEKGDIPEGYSVSREKKERFSLILESASTNQTSMYLCASSLYGSRQPQHFGDGTRLSIL.

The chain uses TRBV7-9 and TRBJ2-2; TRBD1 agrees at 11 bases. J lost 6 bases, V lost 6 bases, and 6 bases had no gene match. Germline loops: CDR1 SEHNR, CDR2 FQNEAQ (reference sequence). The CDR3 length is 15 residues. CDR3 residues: CASRDGTGGPGELFF. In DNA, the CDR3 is TGTGCCAGCAGGGACGGGACAGGGGGACCCGGGGAGCTGTTTTTT.

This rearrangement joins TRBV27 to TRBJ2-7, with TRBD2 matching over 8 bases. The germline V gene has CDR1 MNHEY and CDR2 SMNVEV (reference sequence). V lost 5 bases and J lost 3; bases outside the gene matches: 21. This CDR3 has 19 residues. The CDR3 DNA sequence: TGTGCCAGCAGTCCCCAGTTCCGGGGGGGCATTCTTTCGAGCTACGAGCAGTACTTC. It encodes CASSPQFRGGILSSYEQYF.

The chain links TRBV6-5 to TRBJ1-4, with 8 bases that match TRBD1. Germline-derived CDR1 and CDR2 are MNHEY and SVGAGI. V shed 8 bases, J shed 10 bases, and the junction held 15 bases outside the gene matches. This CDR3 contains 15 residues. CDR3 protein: CASSRRQGRLGKLFF. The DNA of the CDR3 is TGTGCCAGCTCTAGGCGACAGGGGAGATTGGGAAAACTGTTTTTT.